Given below is one T cell receptor beta chain in context. Its antigen is not identified. The data belong to a study of T-cell memory formation after mild COVID-19. Study as a whole: For the most part, TCR clusters were specific to one donor.

Points from the study as a whole: Balance between CD4 and CD8 was seen in clones contracting day 15 to 85, and a CD4+ lean was seen in later expanders. Mainly in CM and EM were contracting CD4+ clones; CD8+ were in EMRA.

The V end was cut by 5 bases, the J end by 3 bases, with 22 bases between. This CDR3 comprises 17 residues. Germline CDR1 is SEHNR and CDR2 is FQNEAQ (reference sequence). TCRdb used MiXCR to reprocess the 5' RACE reads, holding one entry per CDR3 protein. Of a few hundred thousand distinct CDR3 sequences listed, around 20% are singletons. Sample: PBMCs or a T cell subset sorted from them (not recorded which). The sequence was obtained from a young man who had mild COVID-19 (a few samples of this study predate the infection). Cell type and time point are not known. The chain carries TRBV7-9 and TRBJ2-5; TRBD2 is a possible D gene (5 bases). This chain's CDR3 is CASSDRRFRGGEETQYF. CDR3 bases: TGTGCCAGCAGCGATAGGAGGTTTCGGGGTGGTGAAGAGACCCAGTACTTC. Looking up the rest from reference TRBV7-9 and TRBJ2-5 gives the full variable domain: DTGVSQNPRHKITKRGQNVTFRCDPISEHNRLYWYRQTLGQGPEFLTYFQNEAQLEKSRLLSDRFSAERPKGSFSTLEIQRTEQGDSAMYLCASSDRRFRGGEETQYFGPGTRLLVL.